These T cell receptor beta chains were read from a single sample in a study of blood T cell repertoires in COVID-19. Assay used: immunoSEQ multiplex PCR; TCRdb lists only in-frame clones, some missing. Of roughly 240,000 clones in the sample, approximately 87% were seen once. Specimen: peripheral blood. These receptors were obtained from a man in his 60s who had recovered from COVID-19. CDR3s include the opening cysteine and the closing phenylalanine or tryptophan.

TRBJ2-7,TRBV15,CATSRADTYYEQYF
TRBJ2-7,TRBV4-2,CASSQATGLVYEQYF
TRBJ1-2,TRBV6-5,CASSYAGTGVGYTF
TRBJ2-7,TRBV18,CASSPPSGSYEQYF
TRBJ2-2,TRBV12-3/TRBV12-4,CASSFGGTGELFF
TRBJ2-7,TRBV5-6,CASSQRRLSGSNYEQYF
TRBJ1-4,TRBV11-2,CASSLTTGGSEKLFF
TRBJ1-2,TRBV18,CASAQEALDYGYTF
TRBJ2-1,TRBV4-2,CASSQDRARGLGNEQFF
TRBJ2-5,TRBV7-6,CASSLFSGRQETQYF
TRBJ2-5,TRBV11-2,CASSPTVSSSGETQYF
TRBJ2-1,TRBV24-1,CATSDPTGVRQFF
TRBJ1-1,TRBV11-3,CASSSRGENTEAFF
TRBJ2-5,TRBV7-7,CASSPGQGLTQYF
TRBJ1-1,TRBV28,CASRRPGQNTEAFF
TRBJ2-7,TRBV15,CATSREGQGYEQYF
TRBJ2-4,TRBV30,CACHAGLSDWIQYF
TRBJ2-7,TRBV7-2,CASSLAGQPTYEQYF
TRBJ1-5,TRBV19,CASSRDTNQPQHF
TRBJ2-1,TRBV27,CASSSTVQQIYNEQFF
TRBJ1-5,TRBV2,CASGDRVYQPQHF
TRBJ2-1,TRBV7-2,CASSLVASGIYNEQFF
TRBJ1-2,TRBV7-8,CASSKTGGNYGYTF
TRBJ2-3,TRBV5-6,CASSSQKQGTDTQYF
TRBJ1-3,TRBV6-5,CASRKDRGSVNTIYF
TRBJ2-7,TRBV6-5,CASTRGSGTSYEQYF
TRBJ2-2,TRBV11-3,CASSPTSGGPGTGELFF
TRBJ2-1,TRBV24-1,CATTGETLNEQFF
TRBJ2-3,TRBV20-1,CSASAIWSGGGTDTQYF
TRBJ2-7,TRBV7-6,CARILLGGYEQYF
TRBJ2-2,TRBV7-6,CASSLATSGTFTGELFF
TRBJ1-2,TRBV12-3/TRBV12-4,CASSLTGNYGYTF
TRBJ1-1,TRBV6-1,CASSEFGGALNTEAFF
TRBJ1-4,TRBV27,CASSSYGGRFEKLFF
TRBJ2-1,TRBV19,CASSATAGGPSGEQFF
TRBJ2-7,TRBV24-1,CATSDGVRREQYF
TRBJ2-5,TRBV19,CASSIPGGSGGEETQYF
TRBJ1-2,TRBV6-5,CASSMDSVYGYTF
TRBJ2-7,TRBV6-5,CASSYKTGASYEQYF
TRBJ2-3,TRBV29-1,CSVGQDSSTDTQYF
TRBJ1-1,TRBV5-1,CASSLTGHEAFF
TRBJ1-2,TRBV6-1,CASSEGMKNRAGDGYTF
TRBJ1-4,TRBV12-3/TRBV12-4,CASSGHNEKLFF
TRBJ2-1,TRBV11-2,CASSPAYGTGDEQFF
TRBJ2-7,TRBV5-1,CASSFGGTSGNHEQYF
TRBJ1-4,TRBV28,CASSPQGLNEKLFF
TRBJ2-7,TRBV11-3,CASSFVGGEQYF
TRBJ2-2,TRBV2,CASTLWGLMAGELFF
TRBJ1-2,TRBV28,CASRGGGPGHSNYGYTF
TRBJ1-1,TRBV28,CASRDRSMNTEAFF
TRBJ1-5,TRBV19,CASSEWEGNQPQHF
TRBJ1-2,TRBV6-5,CASRPTGESYGYTF
TRBJ1-5,TRBV28,CASSLYGQGNNQPQHF
TRBJ1-1,TRBV5-1,CASSGGTGSDTEAFF
TRBJ2-7,TRBV5-1,CASSLDGGGYVYEQYF